The present TCR beta chain was sequenced within a study of neoadjuvant anti-PD-1 for oral cavity cancer. Turning to the study itself: Patients without progression got a fourth dose around day 43.

V was clipped by 0 bases and J by 4 bases, with 14 bases between them. Germline values: CDR1 SGHRS, CDR2 YFSETQ. CDR3 length equals 16 residues. Details on this clone: What it binds is not known.

Study-level points and caveats: After neoadjuvant nivolumab, PBMC T cell clonality was significantly higher in non-responders than responders.

The time point is: after neoadjuvant nivolumab, at surgical resection. PBMC libraries mostly used 400 to 550 ng of input genomic DNA, with six replicates per sample. Profiling relied on immunoSEQ multiplex PCR, and the TCRdb table lists in-frame clones only, not all of them. The sample contains around 68,000 clones, roughly 90% of which appear only once. The sequence was collected from a person between 40 and 79 years old with oral cavity squamous cell carcinoma. Here the sequenced sample was PBMCs, taken after nivolumab (anti-PD-1) treatment. This rearrangement joins TRBV5-1 to TRBJ1-3; possible D gene TRBD1, 6 bases. For the CDR3, the DNA is TGCGCCAGCAGCTTGGCCGGGGGGCAATGGGGAAACACCATATATTTT. It specifies CASSLAGGQWGNTIYF.